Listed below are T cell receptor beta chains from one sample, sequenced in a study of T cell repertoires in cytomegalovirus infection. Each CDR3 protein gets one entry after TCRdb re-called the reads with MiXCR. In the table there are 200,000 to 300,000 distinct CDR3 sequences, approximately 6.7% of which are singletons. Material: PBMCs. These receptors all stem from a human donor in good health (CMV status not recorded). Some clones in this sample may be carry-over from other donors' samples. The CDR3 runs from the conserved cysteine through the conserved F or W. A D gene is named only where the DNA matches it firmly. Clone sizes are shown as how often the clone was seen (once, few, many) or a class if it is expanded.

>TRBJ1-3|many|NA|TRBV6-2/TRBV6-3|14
CASSSGSDGNTIYF
TGTGCCAGCAGTTCTGGGAGTGATGGAAACACCATATATTTT
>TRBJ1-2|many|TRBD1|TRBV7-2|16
CASSPLDRVFNYGYTF
TGTGCCAGCAGCCCCCTCGACAGGGTGTTTAACTATGGCTACACCTTC
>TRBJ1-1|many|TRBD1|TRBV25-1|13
CASSGQGNTEAFF
TGTGCCAGCAGTGGACAGGGAAACACTGAAGCTTTCTTT
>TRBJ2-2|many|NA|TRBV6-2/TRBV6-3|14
CASNHIARTGELFF
TGTGCCAGCAATCATATTGCCCGCACCGGGGAGCTGTTTTTT
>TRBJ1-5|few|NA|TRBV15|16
CATSRTGFSSNQPQHF
TGTGCCACCAGCAGAACAGGGTTTTCGAGCAATCAGCCCCAGCATTTT
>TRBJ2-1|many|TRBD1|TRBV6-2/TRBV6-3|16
CASSKPGQGALNEQFF
TGTGCCAGCAGCAAACCGGGACAGGGGGCTCTCAATGAGCAGTTCTTC
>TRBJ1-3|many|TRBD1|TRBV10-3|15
CAISEPWDSRNTIYF
TGTGCCATCAGTGAGCCTTGGGACAGCAGAAACACCATATATTTT
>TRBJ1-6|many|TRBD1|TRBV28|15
CASSFRTGRSSPLHF
TGTGCCAGCAGTTTCCGGACAGGGAGGTCGTCACCCCTCCACTTT
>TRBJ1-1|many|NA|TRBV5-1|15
CASSSLTDPNTEAFF
TGCGCCAGCAGCTCTTTGACAGATCCGAACACTGAAGCTTTCTTT
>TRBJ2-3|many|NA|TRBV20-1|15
CSVPEGGNSADTQYF
TGCAGTGTTCCCGAGGGGGGGAATTCGGCAGATACGCAGTATTTT
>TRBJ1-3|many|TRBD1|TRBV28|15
CASSPDRGTGNTIYF
TGTGCCAGCAGTCCCGACAGGGGTACTGGAAACACCATATATTTT
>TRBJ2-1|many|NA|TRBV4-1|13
CASSHGLAYEQFF
TGCGCCAGCAGCCACGGACTTGCATATGAGCAGTTCTTC
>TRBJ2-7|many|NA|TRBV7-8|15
CASSLSGERTYEQYF
TGTGCCAGCAGCTTATCTGGGGAGAGGACCTACGAGCAGTACTTC
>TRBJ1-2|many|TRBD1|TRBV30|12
CAWIQGAYGYTF
TGTGCCTGGATACAGGGGGCTTACGGCTACACCTTC
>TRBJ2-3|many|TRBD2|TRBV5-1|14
CASSLALAGDTQYF
TGCGCCAGCAGCTTGGCGCTAGCGGGGGATACGCAGTATTTT